The 5 T cell receptor beta chains below were found in one sample sequenced in a study of blood T cells in healthy people across ages. Using a J-beta primer mix together with a sample-barcoded 5' primer, a second PCR was run for roughly 6 to 12 cycles. One entry per CDR3 protein results from TCRdb running MiXCR on the 5' RACE reads. Seen here are 760,000 or so distinct CDR3 sequences, approximately 25% observed once, and the top ten hold 9% to 9.5%. The same sample was also used in a study of T cells of mothers and their children.

Sequencing was done on a sample of blood. The receptors were gathered from a boy between 10 and 17 years old in good health.

This clonotype was counted a few times. The DNA of the CDR3 is TGCGCCAGCAGCCCAGGACAGGCGGCCCCCTATGGCTACACCTTC. Amino acids: CASSPGQAAPYGYTF. This chain connects TRBV5-1 to TRBJ1-2; the match to TRBD1 covers 7 bases. The germline CDR1 and CDR2 sequences are SGHRS and YFSETQ. V shed 4 bases, J shed 4 bases, and the junction held 10 bases outside the gene matches. The CDR3 length is 15 residues.

The chain is built from TRBV7-2 and TRBJ2-5, with TRBD2 identical over 8 bases. The CDR3 is made up of 14 amino acids. Germline trimming cut 4 bases from V and 2 bases from J; bases unmatched to any gene: 3. Germline V gene sequence: CDR1 SGHTA, CDR2 FQGNSA. As DNA, the CDR3 is TGTGCCAGCAGCTATAGCGGGGAGCAAGAGACCCAGTACTTC. As protein: CASSYSGEQETQYF.

This clonotype came up once. DNA for the CDR3: TGTGCCATTCGGACGACTAGCGGGGATTACGAGCAGTACTTC. Protein product: CAIRTTSGDYEQYF. The V call is TRBV10-3, the J call TRBJ2-7; the match to TRBD2 covers 11 bases. The length of the CDR3 is 14 residues. Trimming removed 9 bases from V and 4 bases from J; junction bases left unmatched: 8. Germline CDR1 and CDR2: ENHRY and SYGVKD.

The chain links TRBV29-1 to TRBJ2-5, with D possibly matching TRBD1 (7 bases). This CDR3 region has 14 residues. Per the germline V gene, CDR1 is SQVTM and CDR2 is ANQGSEA. The V and J ends lost 6 bases and 1 base respectively, with 15 bases between them. CDR3 protein: CSVGGQPTQETQYF. CDR3 DNA: TGCAGCGTGGGGGGACAGCCTACCCAAGAGACCCAGTACTTC.

CDR3 DNA: TGCGCCAGCAGCACGTCCCGGGGTGAGACAGATACGCAGTATTTT. Protein product: CASSTSRGETDTQYF. The chain combines TRBV5-1 with TRBJ2-3, with D possibly being TRBD2 (5 bases). This CDR3 region has 15 residues. The germline gives CDR1 SGHRS, CDR2 YFSETQ. The V end lost 4 bases, the J end lost 3 bases, and 15 bases lay between the germline ends.